The subject of this entry is one TCR beta chain. The data stem from a study of blood T cell repertoires in COVID-19. Study in general: The cDNA or gDNA used as material had been derived from T cells, B-cell-depleted T cells, or PBMCs.

The CDR3 totals 15 residues. Trimming took 7 bases from V and 0 from J, leaving 16 bases between them. Germline CDR1 reads SGHDT; CDR2 reads YYEEEE. Measured with immunoSEQ multiplex PCR; TCRdb has only the in-frame clones, and not every one. The repertoire includes around 480,000 clones, about nine tenths of them detected once, and under 0.75% sits in the top ten. The sequenced sample was PBMCs or T cells enriched from blood (not recorded which). The TCR comes from a woman aged 18-29 years who had recovered from COVID-19. V and J are TRBV5-6 and TRBJ1-2; the D gene is possibly TRBD1 (6 bases). The CDR3 DNA is TGTGCCAGCTGGTTAGGGACACCAACTAACTATGGCTACACCTTC. Encoded protein: CASWLGTPTNYGYTF.